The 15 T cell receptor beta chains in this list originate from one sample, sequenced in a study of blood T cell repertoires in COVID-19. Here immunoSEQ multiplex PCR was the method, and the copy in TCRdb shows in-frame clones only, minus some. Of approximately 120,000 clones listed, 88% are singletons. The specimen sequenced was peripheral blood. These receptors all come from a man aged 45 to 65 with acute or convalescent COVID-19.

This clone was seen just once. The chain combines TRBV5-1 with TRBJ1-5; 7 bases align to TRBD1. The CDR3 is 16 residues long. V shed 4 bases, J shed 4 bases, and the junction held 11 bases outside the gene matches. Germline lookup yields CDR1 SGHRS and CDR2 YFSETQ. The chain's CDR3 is CASSPTGQGRNQPQHF. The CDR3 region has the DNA TGCGCCAGCAGCCCGACAGGGCAGGGGCGGAATCAGCCCCAGCATTTT.

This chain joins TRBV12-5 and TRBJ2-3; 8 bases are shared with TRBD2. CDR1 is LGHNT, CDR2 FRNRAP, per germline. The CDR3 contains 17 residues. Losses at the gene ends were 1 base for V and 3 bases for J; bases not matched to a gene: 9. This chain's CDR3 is CASGLGGAGVGTDTQYF. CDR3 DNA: TGTGCTAGTGGTTTGGGAGGAGCGGGAGTCGGGACAGATACGCAGTATTTT.

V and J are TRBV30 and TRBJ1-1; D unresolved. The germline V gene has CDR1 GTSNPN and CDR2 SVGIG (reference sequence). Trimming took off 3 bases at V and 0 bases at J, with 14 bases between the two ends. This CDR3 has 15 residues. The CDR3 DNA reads TGTGCCTGGAGGGTCGATGGCACCGTGAACACTGAAGCTTTCTTT. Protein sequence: CAWRVDGTVNTEAFF.

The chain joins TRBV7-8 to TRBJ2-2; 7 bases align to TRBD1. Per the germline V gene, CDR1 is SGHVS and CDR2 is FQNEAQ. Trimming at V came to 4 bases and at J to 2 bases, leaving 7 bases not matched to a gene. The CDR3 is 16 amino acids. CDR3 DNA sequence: TGTGCCAGCAGCTCCCCGGGACAGATAAACACCGGGGAGCTGTTTTTT. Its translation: CASSSPGQINTGELFF.

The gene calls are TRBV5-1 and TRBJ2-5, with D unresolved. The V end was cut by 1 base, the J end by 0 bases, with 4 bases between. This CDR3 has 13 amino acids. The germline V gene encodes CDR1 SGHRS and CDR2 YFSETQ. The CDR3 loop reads CASSLQYQETQYF. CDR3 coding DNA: TGCGCCAGCAGCTTGCAGTACCAAGAGACCCAGTACTTC.

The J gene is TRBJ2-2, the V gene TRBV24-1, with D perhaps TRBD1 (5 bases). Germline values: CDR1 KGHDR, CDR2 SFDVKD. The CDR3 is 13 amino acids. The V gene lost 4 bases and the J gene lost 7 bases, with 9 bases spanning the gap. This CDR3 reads CATSDSGFGELFF. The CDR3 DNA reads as TGTGCCACCAGTGACTCAGGGTTCGGGGAGCTGTTTTTT.

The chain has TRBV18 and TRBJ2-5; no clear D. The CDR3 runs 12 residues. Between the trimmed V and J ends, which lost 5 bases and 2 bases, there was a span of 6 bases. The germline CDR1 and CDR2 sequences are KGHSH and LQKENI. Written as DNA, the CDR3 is TGTGCCAGCTCAGAAACACAAGAGACCCAGTACTTC. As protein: CASSETQETQYF. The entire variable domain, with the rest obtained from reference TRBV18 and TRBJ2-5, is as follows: NAGVMQNPRHLVRRRGQEARLRCSPMKGHSHVYWYRQLPEEGLKFMVYLQKENIIDESGMPKERFSAEFPKEGPSILRIQQVVRGDSAAYFCASSETQETQYFGPGTRLLVL.

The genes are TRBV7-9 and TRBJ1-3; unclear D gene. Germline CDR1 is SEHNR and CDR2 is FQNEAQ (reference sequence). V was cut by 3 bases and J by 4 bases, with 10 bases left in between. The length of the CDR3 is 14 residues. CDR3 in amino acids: CASSLEGRGNTIYF. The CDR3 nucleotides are TGTGCCAGCAGCTTGGAAGGGAGAGGAAACACCATATATTTT.

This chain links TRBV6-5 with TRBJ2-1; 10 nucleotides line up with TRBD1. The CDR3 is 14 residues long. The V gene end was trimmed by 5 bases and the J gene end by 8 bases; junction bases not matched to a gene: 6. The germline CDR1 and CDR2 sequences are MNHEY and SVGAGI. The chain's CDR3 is CASSLLGQGYEQFF. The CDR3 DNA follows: TGTGCCAGCAGTCTGTTGGGACAGGGGTATGAGCAGTTCTTC.

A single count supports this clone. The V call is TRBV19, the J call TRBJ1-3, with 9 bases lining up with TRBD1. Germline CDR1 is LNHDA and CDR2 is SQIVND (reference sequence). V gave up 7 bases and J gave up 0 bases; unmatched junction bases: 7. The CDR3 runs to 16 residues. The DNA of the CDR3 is TGTGCCAGTACTAGGGACAGGGCGTCCTCTGGAAACACCATATATTTT. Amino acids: CASTRDRASSGNTIYF.

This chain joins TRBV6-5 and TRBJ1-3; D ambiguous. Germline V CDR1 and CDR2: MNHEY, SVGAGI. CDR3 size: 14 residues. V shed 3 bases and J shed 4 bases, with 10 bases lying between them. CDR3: CASSYSGLGNTIYF. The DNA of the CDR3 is TGTGCCAGCAGTTATTCCGGGTTAGGAAACACCATATATTTT.

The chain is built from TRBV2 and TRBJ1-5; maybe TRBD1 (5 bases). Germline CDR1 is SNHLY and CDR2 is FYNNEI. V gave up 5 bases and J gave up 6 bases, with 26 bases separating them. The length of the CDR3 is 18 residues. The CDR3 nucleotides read TGTGCCAGCAGTCGGCGAGACAGAAATTCCCTAACGGGTCAGCCCCAGCATTTT. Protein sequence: CASSRRDRNSLTGQPQHF.

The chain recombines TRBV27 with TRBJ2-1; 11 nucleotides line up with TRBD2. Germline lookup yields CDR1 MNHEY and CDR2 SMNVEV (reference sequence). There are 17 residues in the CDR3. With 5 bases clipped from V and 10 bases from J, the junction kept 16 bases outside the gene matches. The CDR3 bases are TGTGCCAGCAGTACTATTGGCGGGACTAGCGGACCGAGGGAGCAGTTCTTC. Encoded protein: CASSTIGGTSGPREQFF.

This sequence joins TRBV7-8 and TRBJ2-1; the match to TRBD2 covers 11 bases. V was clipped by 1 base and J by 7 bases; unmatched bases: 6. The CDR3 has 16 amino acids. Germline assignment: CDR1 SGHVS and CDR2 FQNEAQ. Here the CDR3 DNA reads TGTGCCAGCAGCTTAGTGGTACTAGCGGGAGAAAATGAGCAGTTCTTC. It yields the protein CASSLVVLAGENEQFF. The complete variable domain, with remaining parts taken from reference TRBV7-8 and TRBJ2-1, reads GAGVSQSPRYKVAKRGQDVALRCDPISGHVSLFWYQQALGQGPEFLTYFQNEAQLDKSGLPSDRFFAERPEGSVSTLKIQRTQQEDSAVYLCASSLVVLAGENEQFFGPGTRLTVL.

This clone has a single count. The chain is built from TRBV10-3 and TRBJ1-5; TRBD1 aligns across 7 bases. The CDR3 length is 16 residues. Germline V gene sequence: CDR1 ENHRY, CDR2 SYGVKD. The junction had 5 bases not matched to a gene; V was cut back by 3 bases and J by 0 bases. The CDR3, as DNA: TGTGCCATCAGTGATCACGGGACAGATAGCAATCAGCCCCAGCATTTT. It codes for CAISDHGTDSNQPQHF.